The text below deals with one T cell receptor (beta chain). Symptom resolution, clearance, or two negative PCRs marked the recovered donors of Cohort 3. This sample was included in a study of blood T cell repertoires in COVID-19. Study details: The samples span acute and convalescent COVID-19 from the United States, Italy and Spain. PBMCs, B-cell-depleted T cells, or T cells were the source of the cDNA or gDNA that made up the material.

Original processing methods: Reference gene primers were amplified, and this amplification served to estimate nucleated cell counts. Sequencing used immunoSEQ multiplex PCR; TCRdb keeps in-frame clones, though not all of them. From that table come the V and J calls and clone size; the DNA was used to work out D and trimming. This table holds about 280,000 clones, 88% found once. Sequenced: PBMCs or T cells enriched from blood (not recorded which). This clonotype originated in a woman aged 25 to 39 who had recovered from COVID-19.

The CDR3 bases are TGTGCCAGCAGTTCGGGGAGTCTCTATGGCTACACCTTC. Protein: CASSSGSLYGYTF. The V and J genes are TRBV28 and TRBJ1-2; D is ambiguous. Germline V gives CDR1 MDHEN, CDR2 SYDVKM. V was cut by 4 bases and J by 4 bases, with 10 bases left in between. The CDR3 spans 13 residues.